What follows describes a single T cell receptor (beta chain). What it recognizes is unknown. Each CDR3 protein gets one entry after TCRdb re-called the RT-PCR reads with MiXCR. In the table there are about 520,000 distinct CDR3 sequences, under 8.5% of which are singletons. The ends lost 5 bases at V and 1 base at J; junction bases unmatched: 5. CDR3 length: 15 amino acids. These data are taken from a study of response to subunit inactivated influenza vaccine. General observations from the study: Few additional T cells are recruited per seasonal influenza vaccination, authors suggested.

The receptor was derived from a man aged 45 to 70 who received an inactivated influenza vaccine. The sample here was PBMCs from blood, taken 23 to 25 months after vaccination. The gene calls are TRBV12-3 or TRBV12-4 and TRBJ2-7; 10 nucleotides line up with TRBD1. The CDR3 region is CASSDRGLESYEQYF. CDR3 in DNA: TGTGCCAGCAGTGACAGGGGGCTCGAATCCTACGAGCAGTACTTC.